The 26 T cell receptor beta chains presented below share a single source sample, sequenced in a study of shared clonotypes between healthy human individuals. TCRdb's copy holds only in-frame clones and misses some; the assay was immunoSEQ multiplex PCR. The sample includes millions of clones, 85% to 95% of them seen just once. The sample taken for sequencing was naive CD4+ T cells from PBMCs. Subset in this sample: CD45RA+ positively selected. The receptors were sampled from a man aged 18 to 35 in good health. Some clones in this sample may be carry-over from other donors' samples.

The chain is built from TRBV7-6 and TRBJ1-5, with 10 positions matching TRBD1. V was clipped by 0 bases and J by 4 bases; unmatched bases: 9. Germline CDR1 reads SGHVS; CDR2 reads FNYEAQ. The CDR3 consists of 18 residues. The DNA for the CDR3 is TGTGCCAGCAGCTTAGCGCCCCTAGGGACAGGGGCGAATCAGCCCCAGCATTTT. It encodes CASSLAPLGTGANQPQHF.

This clone occurred once. This chain joins TRBV27 and TRBJ2-7; D may correspond to TRBD1 or TRBD2 (5 bases each). The CDR3 runs to 14 residues. V dropped 6 bases and J dropped 3 bases, with 15 bases sitting between them. Germline CDR1 is MNHEY and CDR2 is SMNVEV (reference sequence). The CDR3 DNA sequence: TGTGCCAGCAGCCCGGGACGTCGTTTCTACGAGCAGTACTTC. This encodes CASSPGRRFYEQYF.

Concerning this clone itself: An end of the junction differs from the germline gene, which may be a read error. This sequence joins TRBV28 and TRBJ2-7, with D tentatively TRBD1 (6 bases). From germline, CDR1 is MDHEN and CDR2 SYDVKM. This CDR3 has 11 amino acids. CDR3 in DNA: TGTGCCAGCAGTTTAAAGACAGGTTTTGTCTTC. Amino acids: CASSLKTGFVF.

This clone was counted a single time. V and J are TRBV6-1 and TRBJ2-3, with no clear D. The germline V gene has CDR1 MNHNS and CDR2 SASEGT. The V end was cut by 5 bases, the J end by 6 bases, with 15 bases between. This CDR3 has 14 amino acids. Here the CDR3 DNA reads TGTGCCAGCAGTACTCGCCCGGCCCCGGATACGCAGTATTTT. Translating it yields CASSTRPAPDTQYF.

J is TRBJ2-3 and V is TRBV18; D may be TRBD2 (5 bases). Trimming took 3 bases from V and 4 from J, leaving 14 bases between them. The CDR3 is 15 residues long. Germline V gene sequence: CDR1 KGHSH, CDR2 LQKENI. In nucleotides, the CDR3 is TGTGCCAGCTCACCGACCGGGATTGTACCAGATACGCAGTATTTT. This codes for CASSPTGIVPDTQYF.

The chain joins TRBV28 to TRBJ1-1; 8 nucleotides line up with TRBD1. The CDR3 is 15 amino acids. CDR1 MDHEN and CDR2 SYDVKM come from the germline V gene. Trimming cost V 2 bases and J 4 bases; bases outside gene matches: 6. CDR3 in DNA: TGTGCCAGCAGTTTAGGTGACAGGGGAGGCACTGAAGCTTTCTTT. Translation: CASSLGDRGGTEAFF.

This clone was picked up one time. CDR3 sequence: CASSGGTGPQETQYF. CDR3 DNA: TGTGCCAGCAGTGGAGGGACAGGCCCACAAGAGACCCAGTACTTC. The chain links TRBV25-1 to TRBJ2-5, with 8 bases lining up with TRBD1. CDR1 is MGHDK and CDR2 is SYGVNS in the germline V gene. The V segment lost 4 bases and the J segment 2 bases; nucleotides outside the gene matches: 6. This CDR3 has 15 amino acids.

The CDR3 coding sequence is TGTGCCAGCAGTTACTCGTCTAGCGGGGTCCGGGATACGCAGTATTTT. This sequence encodes CASSYSSSGVRDTQYF. The genes are TRBV6-6 and TRBJ2-3, with 9 bases that match TRBD2. This CDR3 is 16 amino acids long. CDR1 is MNHNY, CDR2 SVGAGI, per germline (reference sequence). V shed 0 bases, J shed 6 bases, and the junction held 7 bases outside the gene matches.

The V call is TRBV27, the J call TRBJ2-3; D may correspond to TRBD1 or TRBD2 (6 bases each). This CDR3 comprises 17 residues. Trimming cost V 0 bases and J 2 bases, with 15 bases left between them. Germline assignment: CDR1 MNHEY and CDR2 SMNVEV (reference sequence). The CDR3 reads CASSLSGGPLATDTQYF. Here the CDR3 DNA reads TGTGCCAGCAGTTTATCGGGGGGCCCCTTGGCCACAGATACGCAGTATTTT.

The gene calls are TRBV28 and TRBJ1-5; 7 bases are a match to TRBD1. The V and J ends lost 3 bases and 4 bases, in that order; junction bases with no gene match: 6. Germline CDR1 MDHEN, CDR2 SYDVKM. The CDR3 has 15 residues. CDR3 DNA: TGTGCCAGCAGTTTGGCGACAGGGTTAAATCAGCCCCAGCATTTT. Translation: CASSLATGLNQPQHF.

V usage is TRBV6-5 and J usage is TRBJ1-2; D is possibly TRBD1 (5 bases). Trimming cost V 2 bases and J 5 bases, with 9 bases left between them. This CDR3 is 13 amino acids long. Germline lookup yields CDR1 MNHEY and CDR2 SVGAGI. The CDR3 reads CASSYDSTYGYTF. DNA for the CDR3: TGTGCCAGCAGTTACGACAGCACTTATGGCTACACCTTC.

The chain joins TRBV7-3 to TRBJ2-2; 8 positions agree with TRBD1. Losses at the gene ends were 6 bases for V and 5 bases for J; bases not matched to a gene: 5. CDR1 is SGHTA, CDR2 FQGTGA, per germline. The length of the CDR3 is 14 residues. As DNA, the CDR3 is TGTGCCAGCAGTAGGACAGGGCGGACCGGGGAGCTGTTTTTT. This encodes CASSRTGRTGELFF.

The V gene is TRBV27, the J gene TRBJ2-7; D remains ambiguous. Trimming pared 6 bases from V and 0 bases from J, leaving 15 bases between. This CDR3 is built from 15 residues. Germline lookup yields CDR1 MNHEY and CDR2 SMNVEV (reference sequence). CDR3 loop: CASRTRPGTSYEQYF. The CDR3 nucleotides are TGTGCCAGCAGAACACGCCCAGGAACCTCCTACGAGCAGTACTTC.

The chain employs TRBV28 and TRBJ1-5; D gene ambiguous. The CDR3 runs 15 residues. V gave up 1 base and J gave up 4 bases, with 11 bases separating them. The germline gives CDR1 MDHEN, CDR2 SYDVKM. The CDR3: CASSLSGPGNQPQHF. The CDR3, as DNA: TGTGCCAGCAGTTTATCCGGACCGGGGAATCAGCCCCAGCATTTT.

The CDR3 DNA sequence: TGTGCCAGCAGCTTAGGGGGGCCGGGAAATCAGCCCCAGCATTTT. Translated: CASSLGGPGNQPQHF. V is TRBV7-2 and J is TRBJ1-5; a weak D match, TRBD1 (6 bases). The CDR3 totals 15 residues. Per germline, CDR1 SGHTA and CDR2 FQGNSA. V lost 1 base and J lost 4, with 11 bases in between. The full variable domain, its missing parts supplied by reference TRBV7-2 and TRBJ1-5, is GAGVSQSPSNKVTEKGKDVELRCDPISGHTALYWYRQSLGQGLEFLIYFQGNSAPDKSGLPSDRFSAERTGGSVSTLTIQRTQQEDSAVYLCASSLGGPGNQPQHFGDGTRLSIL.

J is TRBJ2-7 and V is TRBV7-9; 9 nucleotides line up with TRBD1. The germline CDR1 and CDR2 sequences are SEHNR and FQNEAQ (reference sequence). CDR3 size: 15 residues. V trimming: 4 bases; J trimming: 3 bases; junction bases outside the gene matches: 7. DNA of the CDR3: TGTGCCAGCAGCTCCTTCGGGACAGGGATCTACGAGCAGTACTTC. Translating gives CASSSFGTGIYEQYF.

The CDR3 is CASSLSPGQGSEKLFF. DNA for the CDR3: TGTGCCAGCAGTTTGTCACCGGGACAGGGGAGTGAAAAACTGTTTTTT. V usage is TRBV28 and J usage is TRBJ1-4, with 10 bases aligning to TRBD1. CDR1 is MDHEN and CDR2 is SYDVKM in the germline V gene. The trim removed 3 bases at V and 7 bases at J, leaving 8 bases unmatched. The CDR3 length is 16 residues.

The rearrangement links TRBV11-1 to TRBJ1-1, with TRBD1 matching 8 bases. The CDR3 totals 16 residues. Trimming removed 5 bases from V and 1 base from J; junction bases left unmatched: 9. Germline V gives CDR1 SGHAT, CDR2 FQDESV (reference sequence). As DNA, the CDR3 is TGTGCCAGCAGCAAGACAGGGGTTGGGAGGAACACTGAAGCTTTCTTT. Protein product: CASSKTGVGRNTEAFF.

The CDR3, as DNA: TGCGCCAGCAGCCAAGAGGGGAGGAATACCTACAATGAGCAGTTCTTC. Its protein is CASSQEGRNTYNEQFF. This sequence joins TRBV4-3 and TRBJ2-1, with a tentative D call TRBD2 (6 bases). The CDR3 loop spans 16 amino acids. Per the germline V gene, CDR1 is LGHNA and CDR2 is YSLEER. Between the trimmed V and J ends, which lost 0 bases and 2 bases, there was a span of 11 bases.

The genes are TRBV6-5 and TRBJ2-7; D is unresolved. The CDR3 has 12 amino acids. V was trimmed by 2 bases and J by 4 bases, leaving 6 bases between them. Germline CDR1 is MNHEY and CDR2 is SVGAGI. The chain's CDR3 is CASSYGKYEQYF. CDR3 sequence (DNA): TGTGCCAGCAGTTACGGGAAATACGAGCAGTACTTC.

The chain combines TRBV5-1 with TRBJ2-1, with TRBD2 matching over 7 bases. The CDR3 covers 15 residues. The germline V gene has CDR1 SGHRS and CDR2 YFSETQ. V trimming: 2 bases; J trimming: 5 bases; junction bases outside the gene matches: 7. This chain's CDR3 is CASSLAGTTNNEQFF. CDR3 DNA sequence: TGCGCCAGCAGCTTAGCCGGGACTACAAACAATGAGCAGTTCTTC.

The rearrangement uses TRBV9 and TRBJ2-5; 10 nucleotides agree with TRBD1. The V and J ends lost 4 bases and 4 bases, in that order; junction bases with no gene match: 7. Germline CDR1 SGDLS, CDR2 YYNGEE. The CDR3 has 15 residues. CDR3 loop: CASSPRRTGGETQYF. The CDR3 DNA reads TGTGCCAGCAGCCCCCGCCGGACAGGGGGAGAGACCCAGTACTTC. Variable domain in full (rest from reference TRBV9 and TRBJ2-5): DSGVTQTPKHLITATGQRVTLRCSPRSGDLSVYWYQQSLDQGLQFLIQYYNGEERAKGNILERFSAQQFPDLHSELNLSSLELGDSALYFCASSPRRTGGETQYFGPGTRLLVL.

For this clone: Other nucleotide sequences in the sample specify the same CDR3. The rearrangement joins TRBV6-1 to TRBJ2-5; unclear D gene. The CDR3 sequence is 14 residues long. Trimming shortened V by 2 bases and J by 4 bases, and 11 bases separated the two germline ends. The germline V gene has CDR1 MNHNS and CDR2 SASEGT. In DNA form, the CDR3 reads TGTGCCAGCAGTGAACAAGGACGTCCAGAGACCCAGTACTTC. Protein: CASSEQGRPETQYF.

This clone is a singleton in its sample. The chain employs TRBV7-9 and TRBJ2-5; D remains ambiguous. From germline, CDR1 is SEHNR and CDR2 FQNEAQ (reference sequence). The CDR3 contains 14 residues. The germline V and J ends were trimmed by 7 bases and 1 base, with 13 bases remaining between them. Here the CDR3 DNA reads TGTGCCAGCACCCCTAGAAGGAGCCAAGAGACCCAGTACTTC. This sequence encodes CASTPRRSQETQYF.

The chain joins TRBV1 to TRBJ1-2; the table's D call of TRBD1 was not tested on the DNA. TRBV1 has pseudogene status. The CDR3 totals 13 residues. CDR3 DNA sequence: TGCACCAGCAGTAGACAGTCTAATTATGGCTACACCTTC. It is translated as CTSSRQSNYGYTF.

Of note for this clone: Other nucleotide sequences from this sample produce the same CDR3. The chain combines TRBV27 with TRBJ2-7; 11 nucleotides match TRBD2. The V and J ends lost 6 bases and 2 bases, in that order; junction bases with no gene match: 6. In germline, CDR1 is MNHEY, CDR2 SMNVEV (reference sequence). This CDR3 region has 15 residues. In DNA, the CDR3 is TGTGCCAGCAGGGCACTAGCGGGAGTCCCCTACGAGCAGTACTTC. Its protein product is CASRALAGVPYEQYF.